The subject of this entry is one T cell receptor (beta chain). Its cognate antigen has yet to be identified. No base quality values were provided; no much bigger clone lies one nucleotide off. The library was prepared using 5' RACE. The sequencer was an Illumina HiSeq 2500. A second PCR of about 6 to 12 cycles was run with a J-beta primer mix and a sample-barcoded 5' primer. Each TCR beta cDNA molecule received a unique molecular identifier from a template-switch 5' adaptor carrying 12 random nucleotides. Each sample yielded at least 2.5 million CDR3-containing paired-end reads. First-strand cDNA was synthesized from all RNA with the Mint cDNA synthesis kit, primed by a TRBC-specific oligonucleotide. After uracil-DNA glycosylase treatment, a first 18-cycle PCR used universal primers M1SS and BC2_uni_R on all cDNA. In the source study's methods: Each sample was normalized by randomly selecting 1 million high-quality reads, each carrying a distinct molecular identifier. Reads with shared molecular identifiers were discarded instead of being binned into consensus sequences. MiTCR, run with a Q25 quality threshold and the strictest error-elimination algorithm, handled CDR3 identification, clonotype clustering and error correction. Lower-bound total TCR beta diversity was estimated with a nonparametric unseen species model using Euler transformation. TCRdb passed the public sequencing reads through fastp at Q25 and MiXCR, retaining productive beta sequences. Each entry merges the rows of one CDR3 protein and shows their most common DNA and genes. TCRdb, not the original authors, processed these V and J calls. This sample has about 630,000 distinct CDR3 sequences in its table, and under 25% of those were observed once. The biggest ten clones account for around 3.4% of the sample.

This entry comes from a study of blood T cells in healthy people across ages (dated by TCRdb to 2015 to 2017). A note on the overall study: In model experiments, roughly one uniquely barcoded TCR beta cDNA molecule per two T cells was captured by template switching. Four age groups were formed from the donors: young (average about 15 years), middle-aged (around 40), aged (about 62) and long-lived (more than 75). The study measured age-related changes in TCR beta repertoire diversity using deep sequencing normalized with unique cDNA molecular identifiers. Using the same blood draw, the study looked at two additional independent replicas of 1 million unique cDNA reads for two donors, one aged 18 to 30 and the other aged 80 or older. To avoid experimental bias, donors of different ages were distributed randomly across sequencing lanes.

Overall study results and their limits: Conclusive comparison of naive and antigen-experienced compartments was prevented by the profiling of bulk unsorted PBMCs. Estimates of total diversity based on one million sequenced T cells were regarded as lower bounds and as underestimates. Observed TCR beta diversity per million T cells fell roughly linearly with age, and a significant reduction was already apparent by age around 44. The long-lived group showed more naive CD4+ T cells, fewer expanded clones and increased TCR diversity than the aged group, suggesting age selection. Observed TCR beta diversity correlated strongly with the percentage of naive T cells measured by flow cytometry. Because the CMV infection status of the donors was unknown, age-related changes in expanded clonotypes may potentially have been confounded.

The 39 donors, aged about 6 to 100 years, were systemically healthy Caucasian individuals from Russia. Each donor gave approximately 9.4 milliliters of peripheral blood, drawn into EDTA-treated Vacutainer tubes. Ficoll-Paque density-gradient centrifugation was used to isolate PBMCs, with at least 6.5 million per sample. Trizol reagent was used to extract total RNA from PBMCs, with at least 6 micrograms per sample. Naive CD45RAhigh/CD27high T cell percentages were measured by flow cytometry on a PBMC aliquot from every donor. CDR1 and CDR2 are drawn from the germline V gene: SGHRS, YFSETQ. At the junction V is shortened by 4 bases and J by 4 bases; bases outside the gene matches: 4. The cysteine opens and the phenylalanine closes a CDR3 of 14 amino acids. Kept here is only the CDR3 DNA, which spans 42 bases and is read in frame from base 1.

This receptor was obtained from a man aged 65 to 85 in good health. The sample consisted of blood. The receptor chain draws on TRBV5-1 and TRBJ1-5, with TRBD1 matching 8 junction bases. The nucleotide sequence reads as follows: TGCGCCAGCAGCATCGGGACAGGTAATCAGCCCCAGCATTTT. It translates to CASSIGTGNQPQHF.